The clone carrying this T cell receptor (beta chain) was observed many times. The CDR3 regions of TCR beta were amplified from RNA transcripts. First-round RT-PCR targeting the TCR CDR3 was performed with the HTBI primer set. TCRdb re-called the multiplex PCR reads through MiXCR, storing one row per CDR3 protein. Of around 400,000 distinct CDR3 sequences listed, over 12% were seen once; the top ten hold approximately 19%. This CDR3 spans 12 amino acids. Germline-derived CDR1 and CDR2 are MDHEN and SYDVKM. The V gene end was trimmed by 7 bases and the J gene end by 13 bases; junction bases not matched to a gene: 12. These data belong to a study of T cells in Graves' hyperthyroidism and ophthalmopathy. About the research overall: Before any treatment, at initial diagnosis, peripheral blood was collected.

This clonotype was obtained from a woman aged 60-75 years with Graves' ophthalmopathy. V usage is TRBV28 and J usage is TRBJ2-5; the match to TRBD1 covers 7 bases. The source material was blood. As DNA, the CDR3 is TGTGCCAGCACCTCCCCGACAGGGTGGGGGTACTTC. Amino acids: CASTSPTGWGYF.